Listed below are T cell receptor beta chains from one sample, sequenced in a study of beta chain features in type 1 diabetes. Assay: immunoSEQ multiplex PCR; the TCRdb copy retains only in-frame clones and omits some. The sample has approximately 170,000 clones; 6.5% to 8.5% are singletons. Sequencing was performed on central memory CD4+ T cells from blood. The receptors shown here come from a man younger than 35 with type 1 diabetes. Each CDR3 is given with its conserved first and last residue. The D gene is left open where the match is weak. Clone size is not always given. Where it is, it says once, few, many or a class for expanded clones.

v_call,clone_size,j_call,d_call,cdr3_aa,cdr3_nt
TRBV5-1,.,TRBJ2-6,TRBD1,CASSLQGAGANVLTF,TGCGCCAGCAGCCTACAGGGGGCTGGGGCCAACGTCCTGACTTTC
TRBV13,few,TRBJ2-7,TRBD2,CASSSGLVTYEQYF,TGTGCCAGCAGCTCGGGACTAGTTACATACGAGCAGTACTTC
TRBV28,.,TRBJ1-1,.,CASGLQGGTEAFF,TGTGCCAGCGGACTCCAGGGAGGCACTGAAGCTTTCTTT
TRBV5-6,.,TRBJ1-3,.,CASSLGVRAGNTIYF,TGTGCCAGCAGCTTGGGGGTCCGGGCTGGAAACACCATATATTTT
TRBV2,.,TRBJ1-4,.,CASSGETGWAEKLFF,TGTGCCAGCAGTGGGGAAACAGGGTGGGCTGAAAAACTGTTTTTT
TRBV29-1,few,TRBJ2-7,TRBD2,CSVDAFGGSRYEQYF,TGCAGCGTTGACGCTTTCGGGGGGAGTAGGTACGAGCAGTACTTC
TRBV15,.,TRBJ2-3,TRBD2,CATSRGTSGSISTDTQYF,TGTGCCACCAGCAGAGGGACTAGCGGGTCCATAAGCACAGATACGCAGTATTTT
TRBV27,.,TRBJ2-5,.,CASRKNREGLQETQYF,TGTGCCAGCAGAAAAAACAGGGAAGGGCTACAAGAGACCCAGTACTTC
TRBV20-1,few,TRBJ2-7,.,CSATNSYEQYF,TGCAGTGCTACAAACTCCTACGAGCAGTACTTC
TRBV6-5,few,TRBJ2-7,.,CASSLWTDSEQYF,TGTGCCAGCAGTTTGTGGACAGACTCCGAGCAGTACTTC
TRBV6-5,few,TRBJ2-7,.,CASRGTQPYEQYF,TGTGCCAGCAGAGGGACACAACCCTACGAGCAGTACTTC
TRBV30,.,TRBJ1-3,.,CAWRGRGGNTIYF,TGTGCCTGGAGGGGGAGAGGGGGAAACACCATATATTTT
TRBV5-4,many,TRBJ2-1,TRBD2,CASSLVSVGGKNNEQFF,TGTGCCAGCAGCTTGGTTAGCGTCGGGGGGAAAAACAATGAGCAGTTCTTC
TRBV29-1,.,TRBJ2-5,TRBD2,CSGTPGGQETQYF,TGCAGCGGGACCCCGGGGGGCCAAGAGACCCAGTACTTC
TRBV5-4,.,TRBJ1-2,.,CASSLDQGRLGYTF,TGTGCCAGCAGCTTAGATCAGGGCAGGCTTGGCTACACCTTC
TRBV7-9,few,TRBJ2-5,TRBD2,CASSQGLAGLGRETQYF,TGTGCCAGCAGCCAGGGACTAGCGGGTCTAGGAAGGGAGACCCAGTACTTC
TRBV5-1,.,TRBJ1-2,.,CASGETPGSPYGYTF,TGCGCCAGCGGCGAAACACCGGGGAGCCCCTATGGCTACACCTTC
TRBV10-3,few,TRBJ2-7,TRBD1,CAIRGQGTYEQYF,TGTGCCATCAGGGGACAGGGGACCTACGAGCAGTACTTC
TRBV6-1,many,TRBJ2-1,.,CASMRRAYNEQFF,TGTGCCAGCATGCGCAGGGCCTACAATGAGCAGTTCTTC
TRBV4-2,.,TRBJ1-1,.,CASSQDSAGMNTEAFF,TGTGCCAGCAGCCAAGATTCCGCGGGGATGAACACTGAAGCTTTCTTT
TRBV7-9,few,TRBJ1-6,.,CASSLGQGSTSPLHF,TGTGCCAGCAGCTTAGGTCAGGGTAGTACTTCACCCCTCCACTTT
TRBV28,.,TRBJ2-1,TRBD2,CASSSVGGGSNEQFF,TGTGCCAGCAGTTCCGTGGGGGGGGGATCCAATGAGCAGTTCTTC
TRBV6-5,.,TRBJ1-1,.,CASSPAGPEAFF,TGTGCCAGCAGCCCCGCAGGGCCTGAAGCTTTCTTT
TRBV9,.,TRBJ2-1,TRBD2,CASSVASGTYNEQFF,TGTGCCAGCAGCGTAGCTAGCGGGACCTACAATGAGCAGTTCTTC
TRBV7-2,few,TRBJ1-4,.,CASSPTKARGGKLFF,TGTGCCAGCAGCCCCACGAAGGCCCGGGGAGGAAAACTGTTTTTT
TRBV6-6,.,TRBJ2-5,.,CASSYSPMGGRETQYF,TGTGCCAGCAGTTACTCCCCAATGGGGGGTCGGGAGACCCAGTACTTC
TRBV5-1,.,TRBJ1-3,.,CASSRTGFADTIYF,TGCGCCAGCAGCCGAACAGGGTTCGCGGACACCATATATTTT